This entry concerns a single TCR beta chain. Its cognate antigen has yet to be identified. No base quality values were provided; no much bigger clone lies one nucleotide off. This sample was taken from a study of post-analysis software for immune sequencing data (dated by TCRdb to the mid-2010s). Describing the broader study: Relapsing-remitting, secondary progressive and progressive-relapsing multiple sclerosis were recorded as disease courses, and subtype annotation was lacking for some patients. The patient repertoires were compared against approximately twelve previously published healthy control repertoires obtained from donors aged 6 to 25 years. A subset of samples was prepared in parallel using single-end sample barcoding, then pooled and co-amplified after Illumina adapter ligation.

To demonstrate the VDJtools post-analysis software, the study profiled TCR beta repertoires from the peripheral blood of about 13 young patients with multiple sclerosis. The patients with multiple sclerosis were children and adolescents between roughly 6 and 17 years of age. Libraries were prepared through PCR. Sequencing was performed on an Illumina HiSeq 2500. Unique molecular identifiers were incorporated into TCR beta cDNA libraries to reduce PCR and sequencing biases. Some 500,000 cDNA molecules were obtained per 1 to 10 million input T cells, so each molecule approximated one T cell. The patient libraries were prepared and sequenced with the same protocol used for the earlier healthy control dataset. Samples belonging to the same batch were prepared together, multiplexed and sequenced on a shared HiSeq lane. In the source study's methods: Raw barcoded reads were processed with MIGEC, and single-read molecular identifier groups were discarded before consensus assembly and CDR3 extraction. Clonotype tables were post-analysed with VDJtools, and diversity was normalized by down-sampling all datasets to the smallest sample size. To correct batch-related cross-sample contamination, repertoire overlap clustering matched CDR3 amino acid sequences but not nucleotide sequences. The public sequencing data were trimmed at Q25 with fastp and processed into clonotypes with MiXCR by TCRdb, which kept only in-frame beta chains. Rows are combined by CDR3 protein, so each entry shows the most common genes and DNA. None of the V and J calls come from the authors' own analysis; TCRdb made them. The sample table lists roughly 800,000 distinct CDR3 sequences, about half of them with a count of one. Approximately 4.4% of the sample belongs to the ten largest clones.

Germline trimming: 5 bases from V, 5 bases from J; junction bases outside gene matches: 12. The germline V gene encodes CDR1 SGHTA and CDR2 FQGNSA. Counted from cysteine to phenylalanine, this CDR3 has 16 amino acids. Only the CDR3 DNA stays, 48 bases, in frame from base 1. What the study reported, not specific to this receptor: Direct clustering with F measure showed strong co-clustering of samples prepared in the same batch, prompting a batch-effect correction. Significantly higher frequencies in patients than in controls were found for roughly 5 TRBV segments, including TRBV5-6, TRBV5-1 and TRBV20-1. The control group was slightly older than the multiple sclerosis patient group. Normalized Chao1 diversity was significantly lower in multiple sclerosis patients than controls, suggesting substantial peripheral T-cell clonal expansion.

The TCR sequence derives from a girl aged 10-17 years with multiple sclerosis. Specimen: blood. The receptor chain draws on TRBV7-2 and TRBJ2-3; 8 central bases correspond to TRBD2. The DNA sequence follows: TGTGCCAGCAGCCCCTGGGGTAGCGGGGTGGGAGATACGCAGTATTTT. Protein translation: CASSPWGSGVGDTQYF.